The present TCR beta chain was sequenced within a study of T cell responses to AZD1222 COVID-19 vaccine (dated by TCRdb to about 2021). About the study as a whole: AZD1222 recipients given second doses at about 4 weeks or at about 12 weeks were pooled, since spike-specific TCR depth and breadth were not found to differ between the two schedules. TCR sequencing was performed for roughly 250 trial participants, of whom about 200 were given two doses of AZD1222 and roughly 25 were given two doses of MenACWY control vaccine. Trial participants were enrolled by age into subgroups of 18-55, 56-69 and 70-plus years, and around 150, 29 and 61 TCR-sequenced participants, respectively, were included in these subgroups.

In the case of this clone: Its antigen is currently not known. No base quality information exists; no much larger clone differs at one position.

The CDR3 regions of human TCRbeta chains were analyzed by immunosequencing. The study's processing was this. TCRs in the repertoires were compared against a reference library of SARS-CoV-2-specific TCRs that had been generated with the MIRA antigen-specificity platform. Breadth was defined as the fraction of unique TCRs that were SARS-CoV-2-associated, and depth was defined as the fraction of total T cells that were SARS-CoV-2-associated. Using the MIRA data, every spike-specific TCR was mapped to the spike region that the TCR reacted to and assigned to either a CD4 or a CD8 class. Log10-transformed breadth and depth values were compared by one-way ANOVA with Sidak's multiple comparisons tests. The immuneACCESS repertoire file appears here via TCRdb, limited to in-frame rearrangements. These files lack a portion of the clones; in checked studies, under half of the deficit traces to unresolved V genes, and the cause of the others is not known. The V and J calls and clone size were taken over from that table, and D and trimming were inferred from the DNA. This sample is represented by 150,000 to 200,000 clones; around 94% of them were singletons. The ten most abundant clones make up about 0.6% of the sample.

The full study reports these points: Vaccine-associated CD4 TCRs spanned the whole spike protein, with dominant responses in regions 160-218 and 743-854. Reportedly, almost half of the unique spike-specific TCRs recognized epitopes lying outside the regions that are mutated in the B.1.351 and B.1.1.7 variants. Participants were mostly white British and included more females than males, and it was suggested by the authors that clonal diversity may have been underestimated. After two AZD1222 doses, both the breadth and the depth of spike-specific TCRs were significantly higher than at day 0 and than in MenACWY recipients. In the small 56-69-year group, the increase in depth fell short of significance, most likely because of low power. Because no day 14 peak-response samples were available, repertoires were characterized only after the peak T cell response. Only five to seven AZD1222 recipients were SARS-CoV-2 seropositive at baseline, limiting conclusions about previously exposed vaccinees.

The sample's time point label, decoded: baseline before first vaccination. Vaccinee samples came from UK trials COV001 and COV002, including a single-blind randomized controlled phase 2/3 trial of AZD1222 (ChAdOx1 nCoV-19) in healthy adults. Trial participant PBMC samples were collected at day 0 and day 28 after the second dose for TCRbeta chain sequencing. The sequence derives from an adult in good health. Sample: peripheral blood, taken on day 0 of AZD1222 vaccination.

The bases are TGTGCCAGCAGCGTTCAGGGCCCGGAGGGCTACACCTTC. Translated, this gives CASSVQGPEGYTF. This receptor chain uses TRBV7-9 and TRBJ1-2; the D segment could be TRBD1, given 5 matching bases. Inclusive of the bounding cysteine and phenylalanine, the CDR3 is 13 residues long. Only the CDR3 DNA is retained, 39 bases long and in frame from the first base. CDR1 SEHNR and CDR2 FQNEAQ were looked up in the germline V gene (reference sequence). V is clipped by 5 bases and J by 8 bases, and the sequence between their germline boundaries is 15 bases long.